The 26 T cell receptor beta chains given below trace back to one sample, sequenced in a study of T cell repertoires and HLA-DP antigens. No cognate antigen is known for these TCRs. Using immunoSEQ multiplex PCR, the repertoire was profiled, and TCRdb retains in-frame clones only, with some absent. This sample yields about 89,000 clones, of which about nine tenths are seen a single time; around 1.7% belongs to the top ten. The specimen sequenced was CD4+ T cells from PBMCs. These TCRs come from a man aged 45-65 years in good health and CMV-seronegative.

This clone was picked up a small number of times. The V call is TRBV19, the J call TRBJ2-7; 9 positions match TRBD1. This CDR3 has 15 residues. With 6 bases clipped from V and 5 bases from J, the junction kept 11 bases outside the gene matches. Germline V lookup: CDR1 LNHDA, CDR2 SQIVND (reference sequence). CDR3 sequence: CASRNSGTGMHEQYF. The CDR3 bases are TGTGCCAGTAGGAACTCCGGGACAGGGATGCACGAGCAGTACTTC.

The V and J genes are TRBV6-1 and TRBJ2-2; D is undetermined. Trimming took 3 bases from V and 6 from J, leaving 8 bases between them. CDR1 MNHNS and CDR2 SASEGT come from the germline V gene. The CDR3 is 13 amino acids. CDR3 DNA sequence: TGTGCCAGCAGTGAGCGTGAGGCCGGGGAGCTGTTTTTT. This sequence encodes CASSEREAGELFF.

CDR3 bases: TGTGCCATCGGGACAGCGACAAATCAGCCCCAGCATTTT. It specifies CAIGTATNQPQHF. This chain uses TRBV10-3 with TRBJ1-5; TRBD1 agrees at 7 bases. This CDR3 is built from 13 residues. Germline V lookup: CDR1 ENHRY, CDR2 SYGVKD. V was clipped by 8 bases and J by 4 bases; unmatched bases: 5.

The chain recombines TRBV27 with TRBJ2-7, with 8 nucleotides matching TRBD2. Germline V gene sequence: CDR1 MNHEY, CDR2 SMNVEV (reference sequence). This CDR3 has 14 amino acids. The V segment lost 0 bases and the J segment 3 bases; nucleotides outside the gene matches: 1. The CDR3 bases are TGTGCCAGCAGTTTATCAGCGGGAGTCTACGAGCAGTACTTC. Residues: CASSLSAGVYEQYF.

This sequence joins TRBV29-1 and TRBJ2-3; the D gene could be TRBD1 or TRBD2 (5 bases each). Germline CDR1 and CDR2: SQVTM and ANQGSEA. CDR3 size: 13 residues. Between the trimmed V and J ends, which lost 6 bases and 5 bases, there was a span of 15 bases. CDR3 region: CSVKGSGGDTQYF. CDR3 in DNA: TGCAGCGTAAAGGGGAGCGGTGGAGATACGCAGTATTTT.

This chain joins TRBV7-2 and TRBJ1-4; no clear D gene. The CDR3 length is 15 residues. In germline, CDR1 is SGHTA, CDR2 FQGNSA. V was pared by 2 bases and J by 6 bases, with 13 bases between. CDR3 amino acids: CASSLSNGEYEKLFF. The CDR3 bases are TGTGCCAGCAGCTTATCGAACGGGGAATATGAAAAACTGTTTTTT.

V is TRBV27 and J is TRBJ2-1, with 8 bases lining up with TRBD2. CDR1 is MNHEY, CDR2 SMNVEV, per germline (reference sequence). The V gene end was trimmed by 6 bases and the J gene end by 4 bases; junction bases not matched to a gene: 8. This CDR3 region has 15 residues. As DNA, the CDR3 is TGTGCCAGCAGGCGGAGCGGGGGCCCTTACAATGAGCAGTTCTTC. This translates into CASRRSGGPYNEQFF.

Only one count was recorded for this clone. This chain's CDR3 is CASSGGQSMNTEAFF. For the CDR3, the DNA is TGCGCCAGCAGTGGGGGACAGAGCATGAACACTGAAGCTTTCTTT. V gene TRBV5-1 combines with J gene TRBJ1-1; TRBD1 agrees at 7 bases. With V trimmed by 5 bases and J by 0 bases, 7 bases remained unmatched. CDR1 is SGHRS, CDR2 YFSETQ, per germline. The length of the CDR3 is 15 residues.

The chain combines TRBV18 with TRBJ2-1; D is ambiguous. The CDR3 is 16 amino acids. The V end was cut by 9 bases, the J end by 0 bases, with 18 bases between. CDR1 and CDR2 (germline): KGHSH, LQKENI. The CDR3 DNA follows: TGTGCCAGTACAACTCAGCCCCCCAGCTCCTACAATGAGCAGTTCTTC. Its protein product is CASTTQPPSSYNEQFF.

V and J are TRBV10-3 and TRBJ2-1; D gene uncertain. Germline V gene sequence: CDR1 ENHRY, CDR2 SYGVKD. V was pared by 2 bases and J by 6 bases, with 11 bases between. The CDR3 has 14 amino acids. DNA of the CDR3: TGTGCCATCAGTGAGGGTCCGCCGGGCAATGAGCAGTTCTTC. Translation gives CAISEGPPGNEQFF.

V gene TRBV11-2 combines with J gene TRBJ2-1; D tentatively reads TRBD1 or TRBD2 (5 bases each). V was pared by 0 bases and J by 7 bases, with 13 bases between. Germline-derived CDR1 and CDR2 are SGHAT and FQNNGV. CDR3 length equals 15 residues. Here the CDR3 reads CASSLDRGLGNEQFF. DNA of the CDR3: TGTGCCAGCAGCTTAGATCGGGGCCTGGGGAATGAGCAGTTCTTC.

This clone was observed a few times. The chain recombines TRBV5-6 with TRBJ2-7, with 8 bases that match TRBD2. Germline V CDR1 and CDR2: SGHDT, YYEEEE. The CDR3 is made up of 15 amino acids. Trimming removed 1 base from V and 4 bases from J; junction bases left unmatched: 7. CDR3 amino acids: CASSLYSRGGYEQYF. CDR3 coding DNA: TGTGCCAGCAGCTTGTATAGCCGGGGGGGATACGAGCAGTACTTC.

The chain uses TRBV18 and TRBJ1-6; no definite D call. This CDR3 has 13 amino acids. Trimming pared 6 bases from V and 7 bases from J, leaving 10 bases between. Germline values: CDR1 KGHSH, CDR2 LQKENI. This CDR3 reads CASSDDLNSPLHF. The CDR3 bases are TGTGCCAGCTCCGACGACCTGAATTCACCCCTCCACTTT.

The V and J genes are TRBV28 and TRBJ1-2, with unresolved D. This CDR3 has 11 residues. The germline V and J ends were trimmed by 5 bases and 3 bases, with 4 bases remaining between them. The germline CDR1 and CDR2 sequences are MDHEN and SYDVKM. The CDR3 sequence: CASSPDYGYTF. The DNA for the CDR3 is TGTGCCAGCAGTCCCGACTATGGCTACACCTTC.

This rearrangement joins TRBV9 to TRBJ1-2; no clear D. This CDR3 is 14 amino acids long. V was clipped by 0 bases and J by 4 bases, with 10 bases between them. Germline V CDR1 and CDR2: SGDLS, YYNGEE. The CDR3, as DNA: TGTGCCAGCAGCGTAGGGCCCGAGAGCTATGGCTACACCTTC. Amino acids: CASSVGPESYGYTF.

Note on this clone: This sample includes further DNA sequences coding for the same CDR3. This chain links TRBV9 with TRBJ1-4; D remains ambiguous. The CDR3 sequence is 15 residues long. Trimming cost V 0 bases and J 0 bases, with 6 bases left between them. Germline V CDR1 and CDR2: SGDLS, YYNGEE. The CDR3: CASSVAGATNEKLFF. CDR3 nucleotides: TGTGCCAGCAGCGTAGCCGGGGCAACTAATGAAAAACTGTTTTTT.

The chain joins TRBV4-3 to TRBJ2-1; 13 nucleotides agree with TRBD2. Unmatched junction bases numbered 8, after V lost 0 bases and J lost 6 bases. The CDR3 totals 18 residues. Germline CDR1 LGHNA, CDR2 YSLEER. The CDR3 region is CASSQDLPGLAGRNEQFF. CDR3 in DNA: TGCGCCAGCAGCCAAGACCTGCCGGGACTAGCGGGACGCAATGAGCAGTTCTTC.

This rearrangement joins TRBV9 to TRBJ2-7, with D possibly matching TRBD1 (5 bases). CDR3 length equals 13 residues. Germline V gives CDR1 SGDLS, CDR2 YYNGEE. V was clipped by 3 bases and J by 0 bases, with 7 bases between them. The CDR3 here is CASSGGLSYEQYF. In DNA form, the CDR3 reads TGTGCCAGCAGCGGGGGCCTCTCCTACGAGCAGTACTTC.

The chain is built from TRBV6-1 and TRBJ2-7; possible D gene TRBD2, 6 bases. The germline V gene encodes CDR1 MNHNS and CDR2 SASEGT. The V and J ends lost 2 bases and 3 bases respectively, with 14 bases between them. The CDR3 is 15 residues long. This CDR3 is CASSEPGLLSYEQYF. CDR3 coding DNA: TGTGCCAGCAGTGAACCGGGACTGTTAAGCTACGAGCAGTACTTC.

This chain links TRBV19 with TRBJ2-3, with D possibly TRBD2 on 5 matching bases. The V gene's germline CDR1 is LNHDA and CDR2 SQIVND (reference sequence). The CDR3 length is 12 residues. V dropped 5 bases and J dropped 4 bases, with 7 bases sitting between them. The CDR3 nucleotides read TGTGCCAGTAGTGTACTAGCAGATACGCAGTATTTT. It is translated as CASSVLADTQYF.

This chain uses TRBV19 with TRBJ2-7; 7 bases match TRBD1. CDR1 is LNHDA and CDR2 is SQIVND in the germline V gene (reference sequence). The J segment lost 4 bases and the V segment lost 1 base, leaving 7 bases of the junction unmatched. The CDR3 is 15 amino acids. DNA for the CDR3: TGTGCCAGTAGTATAGCGGTACAGGGGAGATACGAGCAGTACTTC. Residues: CASSIAVQGRYEQYF.

V and J are TRBV7-9 and TRBJ1-4; 8 bases align to TRBD1. The CDR3 is 16 amino acids. Unmatched junction bases numbered 15, after V lost 7 bases and J lost 8 bases. The germline V gene encodes CDR1 SEHNR and CDR2 FQNEAQ (reference sequence). The CDR3 nucleotides read TGTGCCAGCACCCCAGGGCAGGGGGCGCGACGGGAAAAACTGTTTTTT. It specifies CASTPGQGARREKLFF.

The chain carries TRBV30 and TRBJ1-1, with D unresolved. Germline V gene sequence: CDR1 GTSNPN, CDR2 SVGIG (reference sequence). V lost 3 bases, J lost 0 bases, and 20 bases lay in between. The CDR3 has 17 residues. The CDR3 DNA sequence: TGTGCCTGGAGGGGCTTTTCGGGATCCTACATGAACACTGAAGCTTTCTTT. Amino acids: CAWRGFSGSYMNTEAFF.

The chain joins TRBV11-3 to TRBJ2-2, with 11 bases aligning to TRBD2. The CDR3 is 17 residues long. The J segment lost 6 bases and the V segment lost 4 bases, leaving 10 bases of the junction unmatched. Germline loops: CDR1 SGHNT, CDR2 YENEEA. CDR3 coding DNA: TGTGCCAGCAGCTGGGGGACTAGCGGAACCCTTTCCGGGGAGCTGTTTTTT. This translates into CASSWGTSGTLSGELFF.

The chain is built from TRBV9 and TRBJ2-3, with 7 bases identical to TRBD1. Trimming at V came to 4 bases and at J to 5 bases, leaving 10 bases not matched to a gene. This CDR3 contains 15 residues. CDR1 SGDLS and CDR2 YYNGEE come from the germline V gene. CDR3: CASSTRQGHEDTQYF. The DNA for the CDR3 is TGTGCCAGCAGCACTCGACAGGGTCACGAAGATACGCAGTATTTT. The entire variable domain, with the rest obtained from reference TRBV9 and TRBJ2-3, is as follows: DSGVTQTPKHLITATGQRVTLRCSPRSGDLSVYWYQQSLDQGLQFLIQYYNGEERAKGNILERFSAQQFPDLHSELNLSSLELGDSALYFCASSTRQGHEDTQYFGPGTRLTVL.

The chain uses TRBV7-8 and TRBJ1-3; no clear D. Trimming pared 5 bases from V and 1 base from J, leaving 9 bases between. This CDR3 spans 14 amino acids. Germline V lookup: CDR1 SGHVS, CDR2 FQNEAQ. The DNA of the CDR3 is TGTGCCAGCAGCCCGACTGTATCTGGAAACACCATATATTTT. As protein: CASSPTVSGNTIYF.